The rows below give T cell receptor beta chains drawn from one sample of a study of blood T cell repertoires in COVID-19. Clones were sequenced by immunoSEQ multiplex PCR, and TCRdb holds only the in-frame ones, with some missing. The sample yields 20,000 to 30,000 clones, roughly 77% seen once. Sequencing used peripheral blood. The source is a woman aged 65 to 85 with COVID-19, enrolled during active disease. The CDR3 runs from the conserved cysteine through the conserved F or W. Each record gives: J gene, V gene, CDR3 protein.

TRBJ1-1	TRBV28	CASSFYPPRTGEAFF
TRBJ2-7	TRBV29-1	CSVAGDMGEQYF
TRBJ1-1	TRBV19	CASSIDSVSNTEAFF
TRBJ1-1	TRBV10-3	CAISESLDRTRGAFF
TRBJ1-1	TRBV7-8	CASSPRQGARNTEAFF
TRBJ1-3	TRBV2	CASSPKDFSGNTIYF
TRBJ2-7	TRBV5-1	CASAPAAGYEQYF
TRBJ1-6	TRBV5-1	CASRYQGDSPLHF
TRBJ1-6	TRBV19	CASSSGRLNSPLHF
TRBJ1-1	TRBV27	CASSSWRGQGATEAFF
TRBJ2-1	TRBV19	CASSILAAPYNEQFF
TRBJ2-7	TRBV11-2	CASSQEREQYF
TRBJ1-1	TRBV7-8	CASSYPGGTEAFF
TRBJ1-6	TRBV7-8	CASSLGTGEPLHF
TRBJ1-1	TRBV19	CASSIVVGQGFTEAFF
TRBJ2-3	TRBV29-1	CSVDVLVGSDTQYF
TRBJ2-2	TRBV10-3	CAISEGDGELFF
TRBJ2-1	TRBV19	CASSMYRGQDEQFF
TRBJ2-1	TRBV27	CASSATQGAGEQFF
TRBJ1-1	TRBV12-5	CASGLAHRDLDTEAFF
TRBJ2-3	TRBV29-1	CSAKDRGSTDTQYF
TRBJ1-6	TRBV2	CASIRDRGAYNSPLHF
TRBJ2-5	TRBV2	CASSEGRDGTQYF
TRBJ1-6	TRBV28	CASSSVGTGGLDSPLHF
TRBJ2-4	TRBV7-9	CASSLAVGAKNIQYF
TRBJ2-5	TRBV7-3	CASSRGTSGGQETQYF
TRBJ2-5	TRBV3-1/TRBV3-2	CASSQTGTGGETQYF
TRBJ2-1	TRBV7-9	CASSFGGYEQFF
TRBJ1-2	TRBV14	CASSQGWTVTF
TRBJ1-2	TRBV6-5	CASSRGDNYGYTF
TRBJ2-5	TRBV27	CASSNSYQETQYF
TRBJ1-6	TRBV4-3	CASSQDRRNSPLHF
TRBJ1-6	TRBV6-4	CASSVSDRNSPLHF
TRBJ2-5	TRBV11-3	CASSSENREATQYF
TRBJ1-5	TRBV10-3	CAIGTGTNQPQHF
TRBJ1-1	TRBV27	CASSRGNTEAFF
TRBJ1-1	TRBV21-1	CASSTGPTEAFF